The 10 T cell receptor beta chains in this list originate from one sample, sequenced in a study of blood T cell repertoires in COVID-19. TCRdb's copy holds only in-frame clones and misses some; the assay was immunoSEQ multiplex PCR. The data contain around 95,000 clones, about nine tenths of them seen just once; the ten biggest clones take up around 5.1%. The specimen was peripheral blood. All receptors come from a man in his forties or fifties with acute or convalescent COVID-19.

This sequence joins TRBV19 and TRBJ2-2; perhaps TRBD1 as D (6 bases). The V end lost 11 bases, the J end lost 0 bases, and 13 bases lay between the germline ends. The CDR3 loop spans 14 amino acids. The germline CDR1 and CDR2 sequences are LNHDA and SQIVND (reference sequence). The CDR3 DNA reads TGTGCCTCTGGACAGTACGCGAACACCGGGGAGCTGTTTTTT. It specifies CASGQYANTGELFF.

The rearrangement links TRBV11-2 to TRBJ1-2; D remains ambiguous. The CDR3 length is 13 residues. CDR1 is SGHAT and CDR2 is FQNNGV in the germline V gene. V gave up 3 bases and J gave up 4 bases, with 9 bases separating them. CDR3 DNA sequence: TGTGCCAGCAGCTTTACAGCTATCTATGGCTACACCTTC. Residues: CASSFTAIYGYTF.

This rearrangement joins TRBV6-5 to TRBJ1-5; D is undetermined. The germline V and J ends were trimmed by 8 bases and 2 bases, with 7 bases remaining between them. Germline V gene data show CDR1 as MNHEY and CDR2 as SVGAGI. The CDR3 runs 12 residues. In DNA, the CDR3 is TGTGCCAGCGGGCGTGGCAATCAGCCCCAGCATTTT. Translation gives CASGRGNQPQHF.

This sequence joins TRBV6-5 and TRBJ2-1; 12 bases align to TRBD2. The CDR3 spans 15 residues. J was trimmed by 4 bases and V by 7 bases; bases with no gene match: 5. The V gene's germline CDR1 is MNHEY and CDR2 SVGAGI. The CDR3 DNA is TGTGCCAGCACCGGGGGACTAGCGGGTTACAATGAGCAGTTCTTC. This encodes CASTGGLAGYNEQFF.

The chain recombines TRBV10-1 with TRBJ2-1; 10 nucleotides match TRBD2. The V and J ends lost 1 base and 5 bases, in that order; junction bases with no gene match: 8. This CDR3 has 17 residues. CDR1 WNHNN and CDR2 SYGVQD come from the germline V gene (reference sequence). In nucleotides, the CDR3 is TGCGCCAGCAGTGAGTGGGCTAGCGGGAGTAACGACAATGAGCAGTTCTTC. It is translated as CASSEWASGSNDNEQFF.

This chain links TRBV6-2 or TRBV6-3 with TRBJ2-7; D is undetermined. The length of the CDR3 is 15 residues. Trimming took off 5 bases at V and 2 bases at J, with 16 bases between the two ends. Looked up from germline, CDR1 is MNHEY and CDR2 is SVGEGT. This CDR3 reads CASSRELSAAYEQYF. In nucleotides, the CDR3 is TGTGCCAGCAGTCGCGAACTAAGCGCGGCCTACGAGCAGTACTTC.

The chain recombines TRBV4-1 with TRBJ2-1, with D perhaps TRBD2 (5 bases). Germline values: CDR1 MGHRA, CDR2 YSYEKL. The CDR3 spans 16 residues. The ends were cut back, 0 bases at V and 8 bases at J, with 17 bases in the middle. The CDR3 loop reads CASSQDPLASPYEQFF. The CDR3, as DNA: TGCGCCAGCAGCCAAGATCCCCTAGCTTCTCCCTATGAGCAGTTCTTC.

This chain uses TRBV19 with TRBJ2-7, with TRBD1 matching over 7 bases. Germline trimming cut 4 bases from V and 2 bases from J; bases unmatched to any gene: 8. Germline loops: CDR1 LNHDA, CDR2 SQIVND (reference sequence). The length of the CDR3 is 15 residues. DNA for the CDR3: TGTGCCAGTAGTACCCAGGACAGGCCTACCTACGAGCAGTACTTC. Its translation: CASSTQDRPTYEQYF.

The chain joins TRBV28 to TRBJ2-7; D is possibly TRBD2 (5 bases). Germline CDR1 is MDHEN and CDR2 is SYDVKM. V lost 7 bases and J lost 3, with 16 bases in between. The CDR3 is 14 amino acids. This chain's CDR3 is CASTTGLSGYEQYF. The CDR3 DNA follows: TGTGCCAGCACTACTGGACTTTCCGGCTACGAGCAGTACTTC.

The chain has TRBV19 and TRBJ1-2, with a tentative D call TRBD1 (5 bases). There are 14 residues in the CDR3. The V gene lost 4 bases and the J gene lost 4 bases, with 13 bases spanning the gap. The V gene's germline CDR1 is LNHDA and CDR2 SQIVND (reference sequence). The CDR3 spells CASSKEGRAYGYTF. CDR3 DNA: TGTGCCAGTAGTAAGGAGGGGCGCGCCTATGGCTACACCTTC.